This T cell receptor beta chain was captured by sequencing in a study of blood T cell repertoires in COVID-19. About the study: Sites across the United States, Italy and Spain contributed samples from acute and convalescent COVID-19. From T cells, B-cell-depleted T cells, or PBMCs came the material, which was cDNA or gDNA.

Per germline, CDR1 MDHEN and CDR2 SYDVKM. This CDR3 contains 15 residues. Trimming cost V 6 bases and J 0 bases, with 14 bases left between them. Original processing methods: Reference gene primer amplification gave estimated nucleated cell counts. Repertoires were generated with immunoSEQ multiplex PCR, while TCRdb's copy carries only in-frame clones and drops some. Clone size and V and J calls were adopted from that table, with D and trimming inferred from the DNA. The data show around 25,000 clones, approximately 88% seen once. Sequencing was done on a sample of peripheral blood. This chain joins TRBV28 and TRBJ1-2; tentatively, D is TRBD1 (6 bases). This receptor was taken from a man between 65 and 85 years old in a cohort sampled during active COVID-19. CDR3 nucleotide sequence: TGTGCCAGCAGGACCTCAGGGGCCGCTAACTATGGCTACACCTTC. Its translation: CASRTSGAANYGYTF.